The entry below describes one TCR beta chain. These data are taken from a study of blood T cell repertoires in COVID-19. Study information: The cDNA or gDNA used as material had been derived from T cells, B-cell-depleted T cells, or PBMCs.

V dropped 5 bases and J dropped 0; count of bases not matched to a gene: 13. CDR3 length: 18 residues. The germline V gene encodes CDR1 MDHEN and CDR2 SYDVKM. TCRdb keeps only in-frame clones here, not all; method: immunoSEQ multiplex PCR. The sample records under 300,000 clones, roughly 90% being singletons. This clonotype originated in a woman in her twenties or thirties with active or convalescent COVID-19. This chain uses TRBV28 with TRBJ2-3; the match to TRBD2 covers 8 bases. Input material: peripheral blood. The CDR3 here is CASSPAGGPFSSTDTQYF. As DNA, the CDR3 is TGTGCCAGCAGTCCCGCGGGGGGCCCTTTTTCTAGCACAGATACGCAGTATTTT.